This T cell receptor beta chain was sequenced during a study of blood T cell repertoires in COVID-19. In the original processing: From reference gene primer amplification, estimates of nucleated cell counts were derived. Profiling relied on immunoSEQ multiplex PCR, and the TCRdb table lists in-frame clones only, not all of them. V and J calls and clone size are those listed in that table; D and trimming were worked out from the DNA. The table includes over 130,000 clones, over 80% detected once. The CDR3 extends over 16 amino acids. The ends were cut back, 1 base at V and 0 bases at J, with 7 bases in the middle. Germline V CDR1 and CDR2: LGHDT, YNNKEL (reference sequence).

The rearrangement uses TRBV3-1 (or the pseudogene TRBV3-2) and TRBJ2-6; no definite D call. This receptor was taken from a woman of 80 years or more with acute or convalescent COVID-19. Sequenced sample: peripheral blood. CDR3 sequence: CASSQVGLSGANVLTF. DNA for the CDR3: TGTGCCAGCAGCCAAGTTGGGCTCTCTGGGGCCAACGTCCTGACTTTC.